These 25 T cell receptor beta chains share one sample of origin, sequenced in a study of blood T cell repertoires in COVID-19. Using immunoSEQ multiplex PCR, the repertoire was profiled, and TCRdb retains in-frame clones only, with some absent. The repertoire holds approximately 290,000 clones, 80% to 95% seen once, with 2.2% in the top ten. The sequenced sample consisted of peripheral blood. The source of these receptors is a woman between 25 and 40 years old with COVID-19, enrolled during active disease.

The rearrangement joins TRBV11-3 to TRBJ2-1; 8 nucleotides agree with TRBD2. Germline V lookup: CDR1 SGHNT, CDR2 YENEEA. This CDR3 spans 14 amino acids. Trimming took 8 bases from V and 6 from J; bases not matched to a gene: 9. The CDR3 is CASSDPGLVNEQFF. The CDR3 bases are TGTGCCAGCTCAGACCCGGGACTAGTCAATGAGCAGTTCTTC.

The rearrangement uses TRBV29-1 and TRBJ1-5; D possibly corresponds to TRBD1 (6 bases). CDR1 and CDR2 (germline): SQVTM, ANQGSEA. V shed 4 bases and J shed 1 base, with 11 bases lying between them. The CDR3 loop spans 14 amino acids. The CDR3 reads CSVALGQSNQPQHF. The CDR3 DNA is TGCAGCGTTGCGCTTGGACAGAGCAATCAGCCCCAGCATTTT.

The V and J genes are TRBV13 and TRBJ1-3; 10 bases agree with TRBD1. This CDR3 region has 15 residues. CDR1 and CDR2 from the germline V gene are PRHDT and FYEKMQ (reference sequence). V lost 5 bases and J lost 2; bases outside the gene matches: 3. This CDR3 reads CASSPGTGAGNTIYF. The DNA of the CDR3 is TGTGCCAGCAGCCCTGGGACAGGGGCTGGAAACACCATATATTTT.

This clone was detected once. CDR3 residues: CASSLRQGAGDTQYF. As DNA, the CDR3 is TGTGCCAGCAGCTTGAGGCAGGGGGCAGGAGATACGCAGTATTTT. This rearrangement joins TRBV5-5 to TRBJ2-3, with 8 bases aligning to TRBD1. Trimming cost V 1 base and J 5 bases; bases outside gene matches: 6. The germline CDR1 and CDR2 sequences are SGHKS and YYEKEE (reference sequence). CDR3 length: 15 amino acids.

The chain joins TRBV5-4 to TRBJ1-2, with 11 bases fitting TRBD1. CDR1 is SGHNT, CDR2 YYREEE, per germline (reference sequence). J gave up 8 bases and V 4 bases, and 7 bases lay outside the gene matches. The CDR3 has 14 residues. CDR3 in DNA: TGTGCCAGCAGCCCCGGACAGGGGGCGGAAGGCTACACCTTC. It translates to CASSPGQGAEGYTF.

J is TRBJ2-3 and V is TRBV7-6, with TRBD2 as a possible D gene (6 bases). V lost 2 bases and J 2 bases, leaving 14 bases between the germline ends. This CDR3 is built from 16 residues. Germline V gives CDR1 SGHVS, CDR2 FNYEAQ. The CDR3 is CASSLRGGTLTDTQYF. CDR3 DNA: TGTGCCAGCAGCTTAAGGGGCGGGACCCTCACAGATACGCAGTATTTT.

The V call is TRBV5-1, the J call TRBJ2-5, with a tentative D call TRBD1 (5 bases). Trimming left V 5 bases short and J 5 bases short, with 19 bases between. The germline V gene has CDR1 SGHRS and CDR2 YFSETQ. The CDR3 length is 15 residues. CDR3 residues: CASRPRFRAGETQYF. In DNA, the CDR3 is TGCGCCAGCAGGCCTCGATTCAGGGCAGGGGAGACCCAGTACTTC.

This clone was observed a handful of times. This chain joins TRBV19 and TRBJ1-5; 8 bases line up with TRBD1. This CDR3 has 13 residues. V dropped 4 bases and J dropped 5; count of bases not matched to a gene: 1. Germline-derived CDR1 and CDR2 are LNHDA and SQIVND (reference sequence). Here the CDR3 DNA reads TGTGCCAGTAGTACGGACAGGGATCAGCCCCAGCATTTT. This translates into CASSTDRDQPQHF.

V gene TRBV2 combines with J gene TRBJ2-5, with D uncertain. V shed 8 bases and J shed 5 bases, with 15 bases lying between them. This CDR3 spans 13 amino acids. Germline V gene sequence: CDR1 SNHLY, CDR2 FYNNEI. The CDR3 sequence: CASHEIRAETQYF. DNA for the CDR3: TGTGCCAGCCATGAGATCCGAGCCGAGACCCAGTACTTC.

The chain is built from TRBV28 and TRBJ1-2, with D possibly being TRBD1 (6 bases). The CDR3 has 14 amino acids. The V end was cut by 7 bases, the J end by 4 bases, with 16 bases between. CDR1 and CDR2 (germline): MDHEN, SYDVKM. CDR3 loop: CASTRGGEVYGYTF. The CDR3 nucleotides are TGTGCCAGCACCCGCGGGGGCGAGGTCTATGGCTACACCTTC.

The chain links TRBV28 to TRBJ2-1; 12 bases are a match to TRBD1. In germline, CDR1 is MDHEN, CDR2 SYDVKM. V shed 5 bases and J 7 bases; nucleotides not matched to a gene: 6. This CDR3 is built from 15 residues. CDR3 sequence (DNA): TGTGCCAGCAGTAAGGGACAGGGGGCGCGAAATGAGCAGTTCTTC. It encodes CASSKGQGARNEQFF.

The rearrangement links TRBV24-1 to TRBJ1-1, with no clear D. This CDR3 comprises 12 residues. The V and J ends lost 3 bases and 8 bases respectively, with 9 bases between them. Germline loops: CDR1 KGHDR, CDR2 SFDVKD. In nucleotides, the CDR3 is TGTGCCACCAGTGATCCGGGCGGGGAAGCTTTCTTT. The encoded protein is CATSDPGGEAFF.

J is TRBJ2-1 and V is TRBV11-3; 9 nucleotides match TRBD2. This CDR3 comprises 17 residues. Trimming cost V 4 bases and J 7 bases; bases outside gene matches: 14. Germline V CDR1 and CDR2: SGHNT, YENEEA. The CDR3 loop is CASSSNLVAGVANEQFF. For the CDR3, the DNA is TGTGCCAGCAGCTCTAATCTGGTAGCGGGAGTGGCAAATGAGCAGTTCTTC.

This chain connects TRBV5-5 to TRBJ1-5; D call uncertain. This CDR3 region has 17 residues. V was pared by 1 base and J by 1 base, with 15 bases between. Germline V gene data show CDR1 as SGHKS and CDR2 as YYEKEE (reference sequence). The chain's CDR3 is CASSLLDPAASNQPQHF. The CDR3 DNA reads TGTGCCAGCAGCTTGTTAGACCCAGCGGCGAGCAATCAGCCCCAGCATTTT.

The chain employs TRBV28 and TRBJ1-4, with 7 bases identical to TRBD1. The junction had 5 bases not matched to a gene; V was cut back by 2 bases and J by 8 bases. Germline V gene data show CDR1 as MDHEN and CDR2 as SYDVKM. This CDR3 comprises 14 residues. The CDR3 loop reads CASSLDRVREKLFF. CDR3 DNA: TGTGCCAGCAGTTTAGACAGGGTACGCGAAAAACTGTTTTTT.

The DNA for the CDR3 is TGTGCCAGCAGTTCCCGGGACAAGGGCACTGAAGCTTTCTTT. Its translation is CASSSRDKGTEAFF. This rearrangement joins TRBV7-8 to TRBJ1-1; possibly TRBD1 for D (6 bases). The V and J ends lost 6 bases and 4 bases respectively, with 15 bases between them. CDR3 size: 14 residues. CDR1 is SGHVS and CDR2 is FQNEAQ in the germline V gene.

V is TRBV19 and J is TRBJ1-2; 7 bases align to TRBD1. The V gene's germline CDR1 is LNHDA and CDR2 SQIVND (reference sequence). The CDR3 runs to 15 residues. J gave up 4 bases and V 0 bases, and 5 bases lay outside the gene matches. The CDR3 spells CASSIDEGASYGYTF. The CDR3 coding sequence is TGTGCCAGTAGTATAGATGAGGGGGCGAGCTATGGCTACACCTTC.

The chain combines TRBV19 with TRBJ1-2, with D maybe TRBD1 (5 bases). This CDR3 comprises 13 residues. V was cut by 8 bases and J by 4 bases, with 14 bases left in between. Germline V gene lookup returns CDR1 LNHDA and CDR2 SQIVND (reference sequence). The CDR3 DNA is TGTGCCAGTCAGGGCCAGAACTCCTATGGCTACACCTTC. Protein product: CASQGQNSYGYTF.

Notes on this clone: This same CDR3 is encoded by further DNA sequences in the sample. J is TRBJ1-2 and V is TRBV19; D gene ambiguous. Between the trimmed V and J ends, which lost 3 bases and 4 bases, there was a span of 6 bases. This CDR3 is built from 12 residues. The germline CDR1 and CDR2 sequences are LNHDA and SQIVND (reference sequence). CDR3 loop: CASSISGYGYTF. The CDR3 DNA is TGTGCCAGTAGTATCTCGGGCTATGGCTACACCTTC.

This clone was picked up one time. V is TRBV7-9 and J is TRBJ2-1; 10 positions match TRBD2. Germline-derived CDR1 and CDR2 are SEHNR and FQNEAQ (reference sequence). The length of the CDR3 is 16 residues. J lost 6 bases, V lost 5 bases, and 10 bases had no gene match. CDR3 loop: CASSAVGGLAANEQFF. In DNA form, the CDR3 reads TGTGCCAGCAGCGCTGTCGGAGGACTAGCGGCCAATGAGCAGTTCTTC.

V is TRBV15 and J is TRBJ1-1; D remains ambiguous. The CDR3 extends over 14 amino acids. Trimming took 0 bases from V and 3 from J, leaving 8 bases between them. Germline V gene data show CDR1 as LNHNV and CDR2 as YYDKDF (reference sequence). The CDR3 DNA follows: TGTGCCACCAGCAGAGATGTGGGCGACACTGAAGCTTTCTTT. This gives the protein CATSRDVGDTEAFF.

Here the CDR3 reads CATEDRLYNEQFF. The CDR3 DNA follows: TGTGCCACCGAGGACAGACTTTACAATGAGCAGTTCTTC. The V call is TRBV27, the J call TRBJ2-1; D is perhaps TRBD1 (6 bases). V dropped 10 bases and J dropped 4 bases, with 14 bases sitting between them. The germline V gene encodes CDR1 MNHEY and CDR2 SMNVEV (reference sequence). This CDR3 has 13 amino acids.

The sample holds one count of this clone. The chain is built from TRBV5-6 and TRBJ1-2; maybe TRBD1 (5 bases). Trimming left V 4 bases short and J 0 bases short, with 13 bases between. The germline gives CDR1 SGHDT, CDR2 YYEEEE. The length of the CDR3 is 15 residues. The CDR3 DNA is TGTGCCAGCAGCCCAAAGGGGTACGCTAACTATGGCTACACCTTC. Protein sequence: CASSPKGYANYGYTF.

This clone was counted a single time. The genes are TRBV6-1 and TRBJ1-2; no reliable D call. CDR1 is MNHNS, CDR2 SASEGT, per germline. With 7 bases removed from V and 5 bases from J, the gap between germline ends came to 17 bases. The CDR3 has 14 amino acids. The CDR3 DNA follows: TGTGCCAGCACCTCCCCGGGTGTAACTTATGGCTACACCTTC. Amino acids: CASTSPGVTYGYTF.

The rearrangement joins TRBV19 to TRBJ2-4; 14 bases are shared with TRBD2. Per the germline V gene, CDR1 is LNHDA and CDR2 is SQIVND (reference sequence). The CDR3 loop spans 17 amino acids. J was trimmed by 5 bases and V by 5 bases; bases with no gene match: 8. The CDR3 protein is CASSPGLAGVGQNIQYF. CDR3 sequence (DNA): TGTGCCAGTAGTCCGGGACTAGCGGGAGTAGGGCAAAACATTCAGTACTTC.